Included here is one TCR beta chain sequence, with context. It has no known antigen specificity. No clone much larger than this one lies a single base away; base qualities are absent. The CDR3 runs 14 amino acids, cysteine and phenylalanine included. CDR3 DNA only is kept here, 42 bases in frame from base 1. V and J lose 4 bases and 5 bases, and a span of 13 bases separates them. For CDR1 and CDR2, the germline V gene lists MGHDK and SYGVNS. These data are taken from a study of blood T cells in healthy people across ages (dated by TCRdb to about 2015). For the wider study: In model experiments, template switching captured about one uniquely barcoded TCR beta cDNA molecule for every two T cells. To avoid experimental bias, donors of different ages were randomly spread across the sequencing lanes. The donors were divided into four age groups: young (average 16 years), middle-aged (about 40), aged (about 62) and long-lived (roughly 88). Age-related changes in TCR beta repertoire diversity were measured in the study by deep sequencing normalized with unique cDNA molecular identifiers. Two additional independent replicas of 1 million unique cDNA reads from the same blood draw were analyzed for two donors (one aged 18 to 30 and one aged 80 or older).

Library construction relied on 5' RACE. The run used an Illumina HiSeq 2500. A second PCR of about 6 to 12 cycles was performed with a sample-barcoded 5' primer and a J-beta primer mix. A template-switch 5' adaptor carrying 12 random nucleotides introduced a unique molecular identifier onto each TCR beta cDNA molecule. Each sample yielded at least 3 million CDR3-containing paired-end reads. First-strand cDNA synthesis was performed from all RNA using the Mint cDNA synthesis kit, with priming by a TRBC-specific oligonucleotide. After uracil-DNA glycosylase treatment, a first 18-cycle PCR used universal primers M1SS and BC2_uni_R on all cDNA. The original methods were these. For normalization, 1 million high-quality reads were randomly selected from each sample, with every read carrying a distinct molecular identifier. Reads sharing molecular identifiers were discarded rather than binned into consensus sequences. CDR3 identification, clonotype clustering and error correction used MiTCR with a Q25 quality threshold and the strictest error-elimination algorithm. Lower-bound total TCR beta diversity was estimated with a nonparametric unseen species model using Euler transformation. The public reads were run again by TCRdb, first through fastp at Q25 and then through MiXCR, and only productive beta chains were kept. Every CDR3 protein is listed once, alongside the most common genes and DNA of its rows. The V and J calls follow TCRdb's processing rather than the paper's. The sample table lists a few hundred thousand distinct CDR3 sequences, roughly half of them with a count of one. Of the sample, 51% is held by the ten largest clones.

The approximately 39 donors, aged about 6 to 90 years, were systemically healthy Caucasian individuals from Russia. Each donor gave about 9.8 milliliters of peripheral blood, drawn into EDTA-treated Vacutainer tubes. Ficoll-Paque density-gradient centrifugation was used to isolate PBMCs, with at least 7 million obtained per sample. Trizol reagent was used to extract total RNA from PBMCs, with at least 6 micrograms per sample. For every donor, flow cytometry on a PBMC aliquot measured the percentage of naive CD45RAhigh/CD27high T cells. What the work shows at the level of the full study, not this receptor alone: There was a strong correlation between observed TCR beta diversity and the percentage of naive T cells measured by flow cytometry. Compared with the aged group, more naive CD4+ T cells, fewer expanded clones and increased TCR diversity were shown by the long-lived group, suggesting age selection. The CMV infection status of donors was not known, potentially confounding age-related changes in expanded clonotypes. Since profiling was done on bulk unsorted PBMCs, naive and antigen-experienced compartments could not be conclusively compared. Observed TCR beta diversity per million T cells fell roughly linearly with age, and a significant reduction was already apparent by age approximately 40. Estimates of total diversity based on one million sequenced T cells were regarded as lower bounds and as underestimates.

Source material: blood. This receptor chain uses TRBV25-1 and TRBJ2-3; a confident D gene designation cannot be given. The clonotype was recovered from a man aged 55 to 70 in good health. CDR3 protein: CASSGWVEKDTQYF. The DNA reads TGTGCCAGCAGTGGATGGGTTGAGAAAGATACGCAGTATTTT.